A selection of T cell receptor beta chains follows, all from one sample in a study of blood T cell repertoires in COVID-19. Only in-frame clones appear in the TCRdb table, and some are missing; sequencing was by immunoSEQ multiplex PCR. Of fewer than 90,000 clones in the sample, about nine tenths were seen once. Source material: peripheral blood. These receptors were collected from a man aged 50-60 years with active or convalescent COVID-19. Both conserved end residues are trimmed from each CDR3. Fields, in order: J gene, V gene, CDR3 protein.

J: TRBJ1-6; V: TRBV5-4; CDR3: ASSLARNSPLH
J: TRBJ1-1; V: TRBV7-8; CDR3: ASSFRQEGEAF
J: TRBJ2-3; V: TRBV4-1; CDR3: ASSQGAGGSTDTQY
J: TRBJ1-2; V: TRBV10-1; CDR3: ASSTDRGYGYT
J: TRBJ1-1; V: TRBV10-1; CDR3: ASSDTAGQEAF
J: TRBJ2-3; V: TRBV28; CDR3: ASSFGTSGGTSTDTQY
J: TRBJ2-1; V: TRBV5-1; CDR3: ASSFSGRGEQF
J: TRBJ2-2; V: TRBV7-2; CDR3: ASSLLSPGTGGTGELF
J: TRBJ2-3; V: TRBV6-2/TRBV6-3; CDR3: ASSGAGDNSDTQY
J: TRBJ2-7; V: TRBV28; CDR3: ASRSPGQGVDEQY
J: TRBJ2-3; V: TRBV4-1; CDR3: ASSQDSGVSTDTQY
J: TRBJ1-3; V: TRBV3-1/TRBV3-2; CDR3: ASRTQGGNTIY
J: TRBJ2-3; V: TRBV7-6; CDR3: ASSPRAGGPDTQY
J: TRBJ2-2; V: TRBV10-1; CDR3: ASSSGGANTGELF
J: TRBJ2-1; V: TRBV6-5; CDR3: ASLKAAWDEQF
J: TRBJ1-2; V: TRBV5-4; CDR3: ASSWDRDGYT
J: TRBJ2-7; V: TRBV11-2; CDR3: ASRRAGTASYEQY
J: TRBJ2-6; V: TRBV21-1; CDR3: ASSKVGAGVPGANVLT
J: TRBJ1-4; V: TRBV11-3; CDR3: ASSPRGQGREKLF